These T cell receptor beta chains were read from a single sample in a study of T cells in Graves' hyperthyroidism and ophthalmopathy. Each CDR3 protein is one row after TCRdb ran MiXCR on the multiplex PCR reads. The sample records around 600,000 distinct CDR3 sequences, roughly 14% being singletons. The specimen sequenced was blood. The receptors here all came from a woman between 25 and 40 years old with Graves' hyperthyroidism. Both conserved end residues are part of each CDR3. The D gene is left open where the match is weak. Size is stated for part of the rows, as once, few or many counts, or as a class when the clone is expanded.

abundance,j_gene,v_gene,d_gene,CDR3aa,CDR3nt
.,TRBJ2-1,TRBV9,.,CASSVVGPPGDEQFF,TGTGCCAGCAGCGTAGTCGGTCCACCCGGGGATGAGCAGTTCTTC
.,TRBJ2-3,TRBV5-1,TRBD2,CASSLGSGSGNTQYF,TGCGCCAGCAGCTTAGGTAGCGGGAGTGGAAATACGCAGTATTTT
few,TRBJ2-2,TRBV29-1,TRBD2,CSDSEGAGGPKNTGELFF,TGCAGCGACTCCGAGGGAGCGGGAGGGCCAAAAAACACCGGGGAGCTGTTTTTT
.,TRBJ2-2,TRBV19,TRBD2,CASSSGGHTGELFF,TGTGCCAGTAGTAGCGGGGGGCACACCGGGGAGCTGTTTTTT
many,TRBJ2-1,TRBV19,.,CASSLSRGGYNEQFF,TGTGCCAGTAGCCTCTCCAGGGGAGGGTACAATGAGCAGTTCTTC
many,TRBJ2-5,TRBV20-1,.,CSARGQSQETQYF,TGCAGTGCTAGAGGACAGAGCCAAGAGACCCAGTACTTC
.,TRBJ2-1,TRBV7-9,.,CASSENRDNEQFF,TGTGCCAGCAGCGAAAACAGGGACAATGAGCAGTTCTTC
few,TRBJ2-7,TRBV19,TRBD2,CASKEREANEQYF,TGTGCCAGTAAGGAGCGGGAGGCTAACGAGCAGTACTTC
many,TRBJ1-1,TRBV5-1,.,CASSLDRGGTEAFF,TGTGCCAGCAGCTTAGATAGGGGTGGAACTGAAGCTTTCTTT
few,TRBJ2-7,TRBV10-3,.,CAITAGASTDEQYF,TGTGCCATCACAGCCGGAGCGAGTACCGACGAGCAGTACTTC
many,TRBJ2-1,TRBV5-1,.,CASSPSIASSYNEQFF,TGCGCCAGCAGCCCCTCTATCGCAAGCTCCTACAATGAGCAGTTCTTC
few,TRBJ2-1,TRBV7-9,TRBD2,CASSYSSGRSPNEQFF,TGTGCCAGCAGCTACAGTAGCGGGAGGTCCCCCAATGAGCAGTTCTTC
many,TRBJ2-7,TRBV20-1,.,CSARGGRYEQYF,TGCAGTGCTAGAGGAGGCCGCTACGAGCAGTACTTC
.,TRBJ2-4,TRBV6-1,.,CASSRQLAKNIQYF,TGTGCCAGCAGTAGACAGCTAGCCAAAAACATTCAGTACTTC
.,TRBJ1-4,TRBV4-2,TRBD1,CASSQEVQGSGEKLFF,TGTGCCAGCAGCCAAGAGGTACAGGGGTCCGGAGAAAAACTGTTTTTT
once,TRBJ2-1,TRBV19,.,CASTPLGGPYNEQFF,TGTGCCAGTACCCCCCTGGGGGGACCCTACAATGAGCAGTTCTTC
many,TRBJ2-7,TRBV5-1,.,CASSSVSYEQYF,TGCGCCAGCAGCTCAGTCTCCTACGAGCAGTACTTC
many,TRBJ2-3,TRBV11-2,TRBD2,CASSLAAPDLSSGPYHPTDTQYF,TGTGCCAGCAGCTTAGCAGCGCCGGATCTGAGTAGCGGGCCCTACCACCCCACAGATACGCAGTATTTT
many,TRBJ2-2,TRBV27,TRBD2,CASSTGLVWSGELFF,TGTGCCAGCAGCACGGGACTAGTATGGTCCGGGGAGCTGTTTTTT
.,TRBJ2-2,TRBV30,.,CAWSVVQVSGELFF,TGTGCCTGGAGTGTGGTTCAGGTCTCCGGGGAGCTGTTTTTT
.,TRBJ2-2,TRBV9,.,CASSARTSSGELFF,TGTGCCAGCAGCGCCCGAACTAGCTCCGGGGAGCTGTTTTTT
many,TRBJ1-1,TRBV6-1,.,CASSEIGGNTEALF,TGTGCCAGCAGTGAAATAGGGGGAAACACTGAAGCTCTCTTT
many,TRBJ2-1,TRBV6-1,.,CASSQKGTYYNEQFF,TGTGCCAGCAGCCAAAAGGGGACTTACTACAATGAGCAGTTCTTC
few,TRBJ1-1,TRBV6-1,TRBD1,CASSSRGAFF,TGTGCCAGCAGTTCCAGGGGGGCTTTCTTT
few,TRBJ2-1,TRBV7-6,TRBD1,CASSLAIGQEDYNEQFF,TGTGCCAGCAGCTTAGCTATCGGACAGGAGGACTACAATGAGCAGTTCTTC
many,TRBJ2-2,TRBV28,.,CASSLIAGSGELFF,TGTGCCAGCAGTCTAATCGCGGGGTCCGGGGAGCTGTTTTTT
.,TRBJ2-3,TRBV19,.,CASSISRANTDTQYF,TGTGCCAGTAGTATCTCCAGGGCTAACACAGATACGCAGTATTTT
many,TRBJ1-2,TRBV28,.,CASSSGSNYGYTF,TGTGCCAGCAGTTCAGGCTCTAACTATGGCTACACCTTC
many,TRBJ2-1,TRBV7-3,TRBD1,CASSLPGGEQFF,TGTGCCAGCAGCTTACCAGGGGGTGAGCAGTTCTTC
.,TRBJ1-6,TRBV20-1,TRBD1,CSAVQGDSPLHF,TGCAGTGCAGTACAGGGGGACTCACCCCTCCACTTT
few,TRBJ1-2,TRBV6-6,.,CASSYLAVKDYGYTF,TGTGCCAGCAGTTACTTGGCAGTAAAAGACTATGGCTACACCTTC
few,TRBJ2-7,TRBV14,TRBD1,CASSRRSTGGYEQYF,TGTGCCAGCAGCCGGAGGAGCACAGGGGGCTACGAGCAGTACTTC
few,TRBJ1-1,TRBV30,.,CAWSGGRRTTEAFF,TGTGCCTGGAGTGGAGGTAGGAGAACAACTGAAGCTTTCTTT
few,TRBJ2-2,TRBV10-3,.,CAISPRDQDTGELFF,TGTGCCATCTCCCCCCGGGACCAAGACACCGGGGAGCTGTTTTTT
many,TRBJ2-7,TRBV12-3/TRBV12-4,TRBD2,CASSLERDASYEQYF,TGTGCCAGCAGTTTAGAGCGGGACGCTTCCTACGAGCAGTACTTC
few,TRBJ2-3,TRBV9,TRBD2,CANRKTGTSGTDTQYF,TGTGCCAACAGGAAAACCGGGACTAGCGGGACAGATACGCAGTATTTT
many,TRBJ2-2,TRBV20-1,.,CSARGGVSPNTGELFF,TGCAGTGCTAGAGGTGGCGTCTCGCCCAACACCGGGGAGCTGTTTTTT
.,TRBJ2-7,TRBV19,.,CASSIGQDYEQYF,TGTGCCAGTAGTATAGGACAGGACTACGAGCAGTACTTC
many,TRBJ2-1,TRBV13,.,CASTLGAGMDEQFF,TGTGCCAGCACCTTAGGGGCAGGAATGGATGAGCAGTTCTTC